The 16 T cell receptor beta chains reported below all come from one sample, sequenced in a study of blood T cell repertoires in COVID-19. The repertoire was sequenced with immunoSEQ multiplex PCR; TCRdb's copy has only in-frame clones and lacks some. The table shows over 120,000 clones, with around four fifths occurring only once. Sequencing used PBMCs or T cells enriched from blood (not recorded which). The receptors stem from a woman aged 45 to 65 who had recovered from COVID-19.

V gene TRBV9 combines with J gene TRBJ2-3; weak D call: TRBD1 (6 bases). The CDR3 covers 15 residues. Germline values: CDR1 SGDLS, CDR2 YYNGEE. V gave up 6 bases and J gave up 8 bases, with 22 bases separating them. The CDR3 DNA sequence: TGTGCCAGCACTCAACAGGCTGGGCAGGGGAGTACGCAGTATTTT. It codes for CASTQQAGQGSTQYF.

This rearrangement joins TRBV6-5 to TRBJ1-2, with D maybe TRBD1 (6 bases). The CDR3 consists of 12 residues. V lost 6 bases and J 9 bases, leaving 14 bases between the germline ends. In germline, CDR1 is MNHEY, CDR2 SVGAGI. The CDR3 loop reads CASRRGQFSYTF. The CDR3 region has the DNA TGTGCCAGCAGACGCGGACAGTTCAGCTACACCTTC.

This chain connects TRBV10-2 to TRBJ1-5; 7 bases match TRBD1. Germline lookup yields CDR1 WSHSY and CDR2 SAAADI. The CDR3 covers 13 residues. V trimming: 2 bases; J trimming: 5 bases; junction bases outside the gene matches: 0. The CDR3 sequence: CASSEDRDQPQHF. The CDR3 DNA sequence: TGCGCCAGCAGTGAGGACAGGGATCAGCCCCAGCATTTT.

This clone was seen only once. The chain's CDR3 is CAGGSGANYEQYF. DNA for the CDR3: TGTGCCGGGGGGAGCGGGGCCAATTACGAGCAGTACTTC. The chain employs TRBV6-5 and TRBJ2-7; 7 bases fit TRBD2. CDR3 length: 13 residues. The V gene's germline CDR1 is MNHEY and CDR2 SVGAGI. V lost 11 bases and J lost 4; bases outside the gene matches: 11.

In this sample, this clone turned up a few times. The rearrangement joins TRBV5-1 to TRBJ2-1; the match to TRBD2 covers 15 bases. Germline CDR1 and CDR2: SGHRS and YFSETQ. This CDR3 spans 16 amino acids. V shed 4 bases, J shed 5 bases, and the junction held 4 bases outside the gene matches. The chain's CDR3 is CASSVRTSGGDNEQFF. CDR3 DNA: TGCGCCAGCAGCGTCCGGACTAGCGGGGGGGACAATGAGCAGTTCTTC. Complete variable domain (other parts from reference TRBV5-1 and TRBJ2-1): KAGVTQTPRYLIKTRGQQVTLSCSPISGHRSVSWYQQTPGQGLQFLFEYFSETQRNKGNFPGRFSGRQFSNSRSEMNVSTLELGDSALYLCASSVRTSGGDNEQFFGPGTRLTVL.

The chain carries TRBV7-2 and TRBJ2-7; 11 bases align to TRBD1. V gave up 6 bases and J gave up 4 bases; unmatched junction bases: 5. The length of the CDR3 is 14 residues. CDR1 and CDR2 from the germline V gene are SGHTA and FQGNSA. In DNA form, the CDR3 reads TGTGCCAGCAGATTCGGACAGGGGGCATACGAGCAGTACTTC. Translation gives CASRFGQGAYEQYF.

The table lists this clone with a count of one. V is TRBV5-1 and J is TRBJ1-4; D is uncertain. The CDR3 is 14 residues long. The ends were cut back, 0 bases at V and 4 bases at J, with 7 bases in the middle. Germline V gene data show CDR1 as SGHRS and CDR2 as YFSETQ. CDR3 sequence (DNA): TGCGCCAGCAGCTTGGGCGGATTTAATGAAAAACTGTTTTTT. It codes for CASSLGGFNEKLFF.

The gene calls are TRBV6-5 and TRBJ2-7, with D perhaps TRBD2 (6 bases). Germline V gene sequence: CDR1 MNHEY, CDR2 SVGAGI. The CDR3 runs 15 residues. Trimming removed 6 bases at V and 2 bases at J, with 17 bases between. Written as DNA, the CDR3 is TGTGCCAGCAGATATCGACTAGATCCGCCCTACGAGCAGTACTTC. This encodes CASRYRLDPPYEQYF.

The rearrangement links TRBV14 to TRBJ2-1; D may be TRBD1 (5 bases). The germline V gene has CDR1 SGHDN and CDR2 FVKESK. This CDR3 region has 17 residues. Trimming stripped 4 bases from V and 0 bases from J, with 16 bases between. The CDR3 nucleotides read TGTGCCAGCAGCCCGACCCTTGACAGTATCTCCTACAATGAGCAGTTCTTC. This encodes CASSPTLDSISYNEQFF.

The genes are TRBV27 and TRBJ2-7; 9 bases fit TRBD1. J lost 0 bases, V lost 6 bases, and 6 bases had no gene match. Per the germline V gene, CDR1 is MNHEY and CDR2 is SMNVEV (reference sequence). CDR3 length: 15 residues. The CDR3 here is CASSKGQGYSYEQYF. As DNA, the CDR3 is TGTGCCAGCAGCAAGGGACAGGGCTACTCCTACGAGCAGTACTTC.

Here the CDR3 reads CASSWGPAGGSNQPQHF. DNA of the CDR3: TGTGCCAGCAGCTGGGGGCCCGCGGGCGGTAGCAATCAGCCCCAGCATTTT. V is TRBV2 and J is TRBJ1-5, with D maybe TRBD1 (6 bases). This CDR3 has 17 residues. V was pared by 6 bases and J by 0 bases, with 18 bases between. Germline CDR1 is SNHLY and CDR2 is FYNNEI. The full variable domain, rest sourced from reference TRBV2 and TRBJ1-5, is EPEVTQTPSHQVTQMGQEVILRCVPISNHLYFYWYRQILGQKVEFLVSFYNNEISEKSEIFDDQFSVERPDGSNFTLKIRSTKLEDSAMYFCASSWGPAGGSNQPQHFGDGTRLSIL.

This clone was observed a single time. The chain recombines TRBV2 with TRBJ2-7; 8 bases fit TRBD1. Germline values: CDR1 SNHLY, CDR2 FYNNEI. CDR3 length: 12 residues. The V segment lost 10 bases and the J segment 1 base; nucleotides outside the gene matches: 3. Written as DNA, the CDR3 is TGTGCCAACACAGGGGGATCCTACGAGCAGTACTTC. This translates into CANTGGSYEQYF.

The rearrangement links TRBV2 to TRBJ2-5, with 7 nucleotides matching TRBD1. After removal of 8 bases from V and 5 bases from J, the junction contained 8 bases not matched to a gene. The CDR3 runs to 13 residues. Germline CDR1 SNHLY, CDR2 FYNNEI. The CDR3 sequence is CASRQTGEETQYF. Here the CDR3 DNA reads TGTGCCAGCCGACAAACAGGGGAGGAGACCCAGTACTTC.

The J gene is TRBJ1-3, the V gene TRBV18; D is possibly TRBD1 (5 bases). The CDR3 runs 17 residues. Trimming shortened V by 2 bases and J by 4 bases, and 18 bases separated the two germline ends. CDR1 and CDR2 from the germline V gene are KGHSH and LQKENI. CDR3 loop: CASSPSGRGVYGNTIYF. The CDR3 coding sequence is TGTGCCAGCTCACCATCCGGGAGGGGAGTATACGGAAACACCATATATTTT.

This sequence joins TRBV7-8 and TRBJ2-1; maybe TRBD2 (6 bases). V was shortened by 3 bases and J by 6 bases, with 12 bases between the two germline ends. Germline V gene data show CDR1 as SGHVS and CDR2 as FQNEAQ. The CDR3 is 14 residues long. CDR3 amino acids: CASSLGIGGNEQFF. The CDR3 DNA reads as TGTGCCAGCAGCTTGGGTATCGGGGGCAATGAGCAGTTCTTC.

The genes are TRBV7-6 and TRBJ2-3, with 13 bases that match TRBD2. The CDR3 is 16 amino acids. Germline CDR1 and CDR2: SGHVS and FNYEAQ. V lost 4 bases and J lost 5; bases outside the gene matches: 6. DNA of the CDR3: TGTGCCAGCAGCTCGGGACTAGCGGGAAGAAAAGATACGCAGTATTTT. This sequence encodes CASSSGLAGRKDTQYF.